This T cell receptor beta chain was identified in a study of cytomegalovirus exposure and HLA in healthy donors. Study-wide results and limits: Many donors carried some public TCRs, although rarity characterized most TCR sequences. Analyzed later, association rates of TCRs varied across HLA loci, with DRB1 most and HLA-C fewest.

Concerning this clone itself: Its antigen is not known.

Per germline, CDR1 MNHEY and CDR2 SVGAGI. The V and J ends lost 10 bases and 1 base respectively, with 8 bases between them. This CDR3 has 12 amino acids. The PCR contained 60 Vbeta and 13 Jbeta primers. Method: immunoSEQ multiplex PCR; TCRdb's copy keeps in-frame clones and lacks some. The sample includes roughly 70,000 clones. This receptor was identified in a man aged 40-49 years in good health and CMV-seronegative. The gene calls are TRBV6-5 and TRBJ1-3; no definite D call. The specimen was PBMCs. CDR3 DNA: TGTGCCACTAGGCCGTCTGGAAACACCATATATTTT. It specifies CATRPSGNTIYF.